This T cell receptor beta chain was retrieved from a study of cytomegalovirus exposure and HLA in healthy donors. Points from the study as a whole: The majority of CMV-associated TCR beta chains were reported as apparently HLA-restricted in a later analysis.

The PCR used 60 Vbeta and 13 Jbeta primers. The data were produced by immunoSEQ multiplex PCR, yet TCRdb's version contains in-frame clones alone and is incomplete. Among more than 95,000 clones listed, 76% were seen once. Concerning this clone itself: What it recognizes is unknown.

Germline CDR1 reads SGHVS; CDR2 reads FQNEAQ. Trimming pared 1 base from V and 0 bases from J, leaving 13 bases between. The CDR3 is 16 amino acids. This clonotype was sampled from a man aged 50-59 years in good health and CMV-seronegative. The J gene is TRBJ2-7, the V gene TRBV7-8, with D unclear. Sequencing was carried out using PBMCs. The CDR3 DNA reads as TGTGCCAGCAGCTTAGGGAGCGTCTCGAGCTCCTACGAGCAGTACGTC. Amino acid sequence: CASSLGSVSSSYEQYV.